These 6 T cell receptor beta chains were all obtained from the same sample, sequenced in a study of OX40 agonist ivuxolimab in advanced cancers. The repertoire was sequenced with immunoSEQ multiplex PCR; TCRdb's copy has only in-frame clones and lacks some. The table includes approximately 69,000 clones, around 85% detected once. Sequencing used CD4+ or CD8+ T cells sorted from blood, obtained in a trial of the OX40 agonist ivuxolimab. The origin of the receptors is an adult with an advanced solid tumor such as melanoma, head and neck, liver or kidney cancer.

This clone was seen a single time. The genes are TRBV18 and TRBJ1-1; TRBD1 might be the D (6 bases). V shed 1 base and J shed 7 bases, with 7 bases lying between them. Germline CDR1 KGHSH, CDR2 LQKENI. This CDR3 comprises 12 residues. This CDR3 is CASSPLQGEAFF. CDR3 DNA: TGTGCCAGCTCACCACTACAGGGTGAAGCTTTCTTT. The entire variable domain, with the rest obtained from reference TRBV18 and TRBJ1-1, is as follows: NAGVMQNPRHLVRRRGQEARLRCSPMKGHSHVYWYRQLPEEGLKFMVYLQKENIIDESGMPKERFSAEFPKEGPSILRIQQVVRGDSAAYFCASSPLQGEAFFGQGTRLTVV.

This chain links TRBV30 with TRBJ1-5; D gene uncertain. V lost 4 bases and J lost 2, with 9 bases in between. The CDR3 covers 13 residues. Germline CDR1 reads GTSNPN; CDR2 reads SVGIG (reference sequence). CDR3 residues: CAWNLDGNQPQHF. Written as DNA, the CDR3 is TGTGCCTGGAACCTGGATGGCAATCAGCCCCAGCATTTT.

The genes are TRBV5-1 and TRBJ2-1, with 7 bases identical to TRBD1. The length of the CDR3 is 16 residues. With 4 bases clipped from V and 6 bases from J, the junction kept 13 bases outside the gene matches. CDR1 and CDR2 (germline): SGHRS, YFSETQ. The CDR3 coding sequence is TGCGCCAGCAGCCCTAACCTCCAGGGGGTCCGCAATGAGCAGTTCTTC. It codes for CASSPNLQGVRNEQFF.

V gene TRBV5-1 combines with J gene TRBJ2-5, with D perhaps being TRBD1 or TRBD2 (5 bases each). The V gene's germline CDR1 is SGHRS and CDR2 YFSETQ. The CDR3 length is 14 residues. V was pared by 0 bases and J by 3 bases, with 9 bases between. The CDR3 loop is CASSLGRGEETQYF. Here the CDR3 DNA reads TGCGCCAGCAGCTTGGGTCGGGGCGAAGAGACCCAGTACTTC.

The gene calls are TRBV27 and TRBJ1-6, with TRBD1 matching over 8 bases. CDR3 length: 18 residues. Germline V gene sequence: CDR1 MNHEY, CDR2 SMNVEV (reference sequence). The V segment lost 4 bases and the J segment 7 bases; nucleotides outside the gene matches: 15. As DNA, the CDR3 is TGTGCCAGCAGTTCCGACCGGACAGGGATCGTCTTAAATTCACCCCTCCACTTT. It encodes CASSSDRTGIVLNSPLHF.

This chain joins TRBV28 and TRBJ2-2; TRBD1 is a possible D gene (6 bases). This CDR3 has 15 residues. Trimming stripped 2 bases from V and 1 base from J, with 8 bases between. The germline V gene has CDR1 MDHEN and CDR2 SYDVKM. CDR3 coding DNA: TGTGCCAGCAGTTTAGGCAGGGGGAACACCGGGGAGCTGTTTTTT. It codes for CASSLGRGNTGELFF. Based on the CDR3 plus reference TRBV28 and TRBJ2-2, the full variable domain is DVKVTQSSRYLVKRTGEKVFLECVQDMDHENMFWYRQDPGLGLRLIYFSYDVKMKEKGDIPEGYSVSREKKERFSLILESASTNQTSMYLCASSLGRGNTGELFFGEGSRLTVL.